The rows below give T cell receptor beta chains drawn from one sample of a study of blood T cell repertoires in COVID-19. Libraries were prepared by immunoSEQ multiplex PCR; TCRdb keeps only in-frame clonotypes and omits some of them. The sample contains roughly 300,000 clones, roughly 90% of which appear only once. Sequencing was done on a sample of PBMCs or T cells enriched from blood (not recorded which). These receptor sequences come from a young woman who had recovered from COVID-19. Each CDR3 is given with its conserved first and last residue. Each record gives: V gene, J gene, clone size, D gene, CDR3 protein, CDR3 DNA. A D gene is named only where the DNA matches it firmly. Not every row has a clone size; where given, it reads once, few, many or a size class.

V: TRBV3-1/TRBV3-2; J: TRBJ1-3; size: NA; D: TRBD1; CDR3: CASSRLRQGGNTIYF; DNA: TGTGCCAGCAGCCGCCTCCGACAGGGTGGAAACACCATATATTTT
V: TRBV5-5; J: TRBJ2-2; size: NA; D: NA; CDR3: CASSLTPRGTGELFF; DNA: TGTGCCAGCAGCCTAACCCCTAGGGGCACCGGGGAGCTGTTTTTT
V: TRBV11-2; J: TRBJ2-5; size: NA; D: TRBD2; CDR3: CASSPRMVAGWQETQYF; DNA: TGTGCCAGCAGCCCTCGGATGGTAGCGGGATGGCAAGAGACCCAGTACTTC
V: TRBV4-3; J: TRBJ2-1; size: NA; D: TRBD1; CDR3: CASSQDLRQGGNEQFF; DNA: TGCGCCAGCAGCCAAGATCTCCGACAGGGGGGAAATGAGCAGTTCTTC
V: TRBV9; J: TRBJ1-4; size: few; D: NA; CDR3: CASSGGGGEKLFF; DNA: TGTGCCAGCAGCGGGGGCGGAGGGGAAAAACTGTTTTTT
V: TRBV4-2; J: TRBJ1-2; size: NA; D: TRBD1; CDR3: CASSPSTALWTGGRGKYGYTF; DNA: TGTGCCAGCAGCCCAAGTACCGCACTATGGACAGGGGGCCGAGGCAAGTATGGCTACACCTTC
V: TRBV25-1; J: TRBJ1-4; size: NA; D: TRBD1; CDR3: CASSEDGTGEEKLFF; DNA: TGTGCCAGCAGTGAAGACGGGACAGGGGAGGAAAAACTGTTTTTT
V: TRBV15; J: TRBJ1-4; size: once; D: NA; CDR3: CATSRAGPGGVGEKLFF; DNA: TGTGCCACCAGCAGAGCAGGCCCTGGGGGGGTCGGTGAAAAACTGTTTTTT
V: TRBV29-1; J: TRBJ1-1; size: NA; D: NA; CDR3: CSAPSGVGTEAFF; DNA: TGCAGCGCCCCATCAGGGGTCGGCACTGAAGCTTTCTTT
V: TRBV6-5; J: TRBJ2-7; size: NA; D: TRBD1; CDR3: CASSQRDRDNEQYF; DNA: TGTGCCAGCAGCCAACGGGACAGGGATAACGAGCAGTACTTC
V: TRBV29-1; J: TRBJ1-1; size: NA; D: TRBD1; CDR3: CSSRTGSVTEAFF; DNA: TGCAGCTCCCGGACAGGGAGTGTAACTGAAGCTTTCTTT
V: TRBV5-1; J: TRBJ1-3; size: few; D: NA; CDR3: CASSSGQSSGNTIYF; DNA: TGCGCCAGCAGCTCGGGACAAAGCTCTGGAAACACCATATATTTT
V: TRBV5-1; J: TRBJ1-1; size: NA; D: NA; CDR3: CASSTQGQGEAFF; DNA: TGCGCCAGCAGTACTCAGGGGCAAGGTGAAGCTTTCTTT
V: TRBV25-1; J: TRBJ2-2; size: NA; D: NA; CDR3: CASSESYTGELFF; DNA: TGTGCCAGCAGTGAATCGTACACCGGGGAGCTGTTTTTT
V: TRBV7-9; J: TRBJ1-2; size: NA; D: TRBD1; CDR3: CASQNRTGVRIRGYTF; DNA: TGTGCCAGCCAAAATCGGACAGGGGTCCGTATCCGGGGCTACACCTTC
V: TRBV5-1; J: TRBJ2-1; size: NA; D: TRBD1; CDR3: CASSLGQGHYNEQFF; DNA: TGCGCCAGCAGCTTGGGACAGGGTCACTACAATGAGCAGTTCTTC
V: TRBV29-1; J: TRBJ1-2; size: NA; D: TRBD1; CDR3: CSTRQGEHGYTF; DNA: TGCAGCACCCGACAGGGTGAACATGGCTACACCTTC
V: TRBV29-1; J: TRBJ2-7; size: NA; D: NA; CDR3: CSVPGAGSYEQYF; DNA: TGCAGCGTTCCTGGGGCAGGTTCCTACGAGCAGTACTTC
V: TRBV5-1; J: TRBJ2-7; size: NA; D: TRBD1; CDR3: CASSLLTGSEQYF; DNA: TGCGCCAGCAGCTTGCTGACAGGGTCCGAGCAGTACTTC
V: TRBV4-3; J: TRBJ2-3; size: NA; D: TRBD2; CDR3: CASSQRKREGTSGGFTDTQYF; DNA: TGCGCCAGCAGCCAGAGGAAGCGGGAGGGGACTAGCGGGGGGTTCACAGATACGCAGTATTTT
V: TRBV18; J: TRBJ1-4; size: NA; D: NA; CDR3: CASSPGQGGEKLFF; DNA: TGTGCCAGCTCACCAGGGCAGGGTGGTGAAAAACTGTTTTTT
V: TRBV5-6; J: TRBJ1-3; size: few; D: NA; CDR3: CASSPWGLSGNTIYF; DNA: TGTGCCAGCAGCCCGTGGGGGCTTTCTGGAAACACCATATATTTT
V: TRBV13; J: TRBJ1-3; size: NA; D: NA; CDR3: CASSHRAGRASGNTIYF; DNA: TGTGCCAGCAGCCACCGTGCGGGACGTGCCTCTGGAAACACCATATATTTT
V: TRBV28; J: TRBJ2-7; size: NA; D: NA; CDR3: CASSSGGGLSYEQYF; DNA: TGTGCCAGCAGTTCAGGCGGGGGCCTATCCTACGAGCAGTACTTC
V: TRBV7-2; J: TRBJ2-5; size: once; D: TRBD2; CDR3: CASSLTASGSIKTQYF; DNA: TGTGCCAGCAGCTTGACTGCTAGCGGATCGATAAAGACCCAGTACTTC
V: TRBV27; J: TRBJ1-5; size: NA; D: TRBD1; CDR3: CASRRTGGNQPQHF; DNA: TGTGCCAGCAGACGGACAGGGGGCAATCAGCCCCAGCATTTT
V: TRBV15; J: TRBJ2-2; size: NA; D: TRBD1; CDR3: CATSRGGTGTNTGELFF; DNA: TGTGCCACCAGCAGAGGCGGGACAGGGACGAACACCGGGGAGCTGTTTTTT
V: TRBV6-5; J: TRBJ2-7; size: NA; D: NA; CDR3: CASSLSVLTYEQYF; DNA: TGTGCCAGCAGTTTGTCCGTCTTAACCTACGAGCAGTACTTC
V: TRBV24-1; J: TRBJ2-1; size: NA; D: TRBD2; CDR3: CATSDGSGGWNEQFF; DNA: TGTGCCACCAGTGATGGTAGCGGGGGATGGAATGAGCAGTTCTTC